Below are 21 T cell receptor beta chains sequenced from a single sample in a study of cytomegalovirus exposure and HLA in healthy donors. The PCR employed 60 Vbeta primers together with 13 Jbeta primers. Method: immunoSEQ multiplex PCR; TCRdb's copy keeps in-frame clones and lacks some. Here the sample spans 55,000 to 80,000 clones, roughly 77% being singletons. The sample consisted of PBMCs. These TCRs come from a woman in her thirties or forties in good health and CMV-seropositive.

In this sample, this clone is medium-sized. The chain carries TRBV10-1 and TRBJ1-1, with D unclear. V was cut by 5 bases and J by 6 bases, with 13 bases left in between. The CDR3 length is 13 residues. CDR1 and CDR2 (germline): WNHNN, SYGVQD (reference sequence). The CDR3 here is CASSFSPSAEAFF. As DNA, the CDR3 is TGCGCCAGCAGTTTTTCACCGAGCGCTGAAGCTTTCTTT.

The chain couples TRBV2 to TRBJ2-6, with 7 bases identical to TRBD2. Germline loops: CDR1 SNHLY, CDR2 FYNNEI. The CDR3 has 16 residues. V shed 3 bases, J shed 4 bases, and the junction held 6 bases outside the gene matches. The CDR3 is CASSEGGLSGANVLTF. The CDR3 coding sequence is TGTGCCAGCAGTGAGGGGGGACTATCCGGGGCCAACGTCCTGACTTTC.

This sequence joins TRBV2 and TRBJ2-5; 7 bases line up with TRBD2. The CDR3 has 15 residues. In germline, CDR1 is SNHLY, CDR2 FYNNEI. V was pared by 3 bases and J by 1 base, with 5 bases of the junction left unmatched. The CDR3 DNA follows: TGTGCCAGCAGTGAGGGGGGGGAAGGCCAAGAGACCCAGTACTTC. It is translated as CASSEGGEGQETQYF.

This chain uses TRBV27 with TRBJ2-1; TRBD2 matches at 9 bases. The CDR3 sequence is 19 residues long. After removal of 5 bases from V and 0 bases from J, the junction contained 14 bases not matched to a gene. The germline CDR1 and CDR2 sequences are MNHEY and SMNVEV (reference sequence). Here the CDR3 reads CASSPIPPGTSRSYNEQFF. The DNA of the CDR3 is TGTGCCAGCAGTCCTATACCGCCGGGGACTAGCCGCTCCTACAATGAGCAGTTCTTC.

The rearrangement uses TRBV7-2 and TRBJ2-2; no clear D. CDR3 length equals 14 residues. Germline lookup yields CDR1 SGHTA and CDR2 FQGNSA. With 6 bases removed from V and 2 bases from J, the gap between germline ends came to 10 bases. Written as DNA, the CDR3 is TGTGCCAGCAGTTTTAGACTCAACACCGGGGAGCTGTTTTTT. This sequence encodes CASSFRLNTGELFF.

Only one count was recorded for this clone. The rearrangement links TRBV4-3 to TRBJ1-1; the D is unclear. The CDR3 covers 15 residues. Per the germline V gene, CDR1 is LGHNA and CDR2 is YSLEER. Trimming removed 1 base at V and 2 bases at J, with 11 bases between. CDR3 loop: CASSQAHTANTEAFF. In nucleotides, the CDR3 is TGCGCCAGCAGCCAAGCGCACACAGCAAACACTGAAGCTTTCTTT.

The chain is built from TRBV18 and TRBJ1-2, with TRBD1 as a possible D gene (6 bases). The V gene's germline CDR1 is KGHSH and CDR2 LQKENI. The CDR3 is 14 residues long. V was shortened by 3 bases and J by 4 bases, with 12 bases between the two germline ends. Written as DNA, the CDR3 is TGTGCCAGCTCACCCGGGGGGCCCGCCTATGGCTACACCTTC. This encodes CASSPGGPAYGYTF. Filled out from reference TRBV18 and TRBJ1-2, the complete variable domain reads NAGVMQNPRHLVRRRGQEARLRCSPMKGHSHVYWYRQLPEEGLKFMVYLQKENIIDESGMPKERFSAEFPKEGPSILRIQQVVRGDSAAYFCASSPGGPAYGYTFGSGTRLTVV.

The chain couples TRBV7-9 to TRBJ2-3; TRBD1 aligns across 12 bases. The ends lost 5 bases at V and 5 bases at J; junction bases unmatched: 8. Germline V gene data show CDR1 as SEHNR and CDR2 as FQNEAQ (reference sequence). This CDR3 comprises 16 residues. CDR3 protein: CASSPGGQGAGDTQYF. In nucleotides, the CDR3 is TGTGCCAGCAGCCCAGGGGGACAGGGGGCTGGAGATACGCAGTATTTT. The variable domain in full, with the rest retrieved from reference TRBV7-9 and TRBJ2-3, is DTGVSQNPRHKITKRGQNVTFRCDPISEHNRLYWYRQTLGQGPEFLTYFQNEAQLEKSRLLSDRFSAERPKGSFSTLEIQRTEQGDSAMYLCASSPGGQGAGDTQYFGPGTRLTVL.

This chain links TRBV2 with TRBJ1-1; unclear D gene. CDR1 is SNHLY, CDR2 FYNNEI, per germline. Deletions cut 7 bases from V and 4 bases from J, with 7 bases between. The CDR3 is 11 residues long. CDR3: CASKRGTEAFF. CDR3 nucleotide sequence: TGTGCCAGCAAACGGGGCACTGAAGCTTTCTTT.

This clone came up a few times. CDR3 DNA sequence: TGTGCCAGCAGTTTAACAGAGAACACTGAAGCTTTCTTT. Its translation: CASSLTENTEAFF. The chain links TRBV6-1 to TRBJ1-1; D remains ambiguous. From germline, CDR1 is MNHNS and CDR2 SASEGT. The CDR3 spans 13 residues. Trimming removed 5 bases from V and 1 base from J, with 8 bases in between.

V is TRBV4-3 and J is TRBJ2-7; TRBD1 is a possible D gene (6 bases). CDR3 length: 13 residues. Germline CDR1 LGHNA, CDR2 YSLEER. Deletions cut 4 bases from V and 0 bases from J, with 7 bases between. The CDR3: CASSRDTSYEQYF. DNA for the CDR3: TGCGCCAGCAGCCGGGACACCTCCTACGAGCAGTACTTC.

The DNA of the CDR3 is TGTGCCAGCAGCCAGGCCCGAGGGCCCCACGGGGAGCTGTTTTTT. Protein sequence: CASSQARGPHGELFF. The genes are TRBV7-2 and TRBJ2-2; D possibly corresponds to TRBD2 (5 bases). The germline V and J ends were trimmed by 5 bases and 7 bases, with 17 bases remaining between them. Germline V gives CDR1 SGHTA, CDR2 FQGNSA. This CDR3 is 15 amino acids long.

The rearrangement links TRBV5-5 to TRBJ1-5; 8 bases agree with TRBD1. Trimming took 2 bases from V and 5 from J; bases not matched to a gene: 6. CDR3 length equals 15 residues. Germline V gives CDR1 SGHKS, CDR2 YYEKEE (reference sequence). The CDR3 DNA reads TGTGCCAGCAGCTTCTGGACAGGGAGGGATCAGCCCCAGCATTTT. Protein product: CASSFWTGRDQPQHF.

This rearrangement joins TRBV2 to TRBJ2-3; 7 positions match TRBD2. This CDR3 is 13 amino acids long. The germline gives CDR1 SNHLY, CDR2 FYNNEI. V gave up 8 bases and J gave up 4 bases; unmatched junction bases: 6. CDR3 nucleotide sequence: TGTGCCAGCGGGAGGGAGATGGCAGATACGCAGTATTTT. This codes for CASGREMADTQYF. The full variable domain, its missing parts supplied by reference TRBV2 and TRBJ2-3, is EPEVTQTPSHQVTQMGQEVILRCVPISNHLYFYWYRQILGQKVEFLVSFYNNEISEKSEIFDDQFSVERPDGSNFTLKIRSTKLEDSAMYFCASGREMADTQYFGPGTRLTVL.

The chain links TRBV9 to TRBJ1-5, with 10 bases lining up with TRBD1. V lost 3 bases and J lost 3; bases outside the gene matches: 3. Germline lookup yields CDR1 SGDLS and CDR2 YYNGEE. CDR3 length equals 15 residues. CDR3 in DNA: TGTGCCAGCAGCGCGGGACAGGGGATCAATCAGCCCCAGCATTTT. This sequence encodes CASSAGQGINQPQHF.

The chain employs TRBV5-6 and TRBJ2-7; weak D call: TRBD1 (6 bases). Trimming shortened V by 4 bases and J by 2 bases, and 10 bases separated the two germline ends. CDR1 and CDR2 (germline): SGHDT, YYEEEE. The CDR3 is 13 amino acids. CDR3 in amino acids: CASSPTGPYEQYF. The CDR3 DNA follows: TGTGCCAGCAGCCCGACAGGACCCTACGAGCAGTACTTC.

The CDR3 sequence is CASSQVGDGTYEQYF. DNA of the CDR3: TGCGCCAGCAGCCAAGTGGGCGACGGTACCTACGAGCAGTACTTC. The rearrangement uses TRBV4-3 and TRBJ2-7; D not resolved. Germline-derived CDR1 and CDR2 are LGHNA and YSLEER. V was trimmed by 1 base and J by 2 bases, leaving 12 bases between them. This CDR3 is built from 15 residues.

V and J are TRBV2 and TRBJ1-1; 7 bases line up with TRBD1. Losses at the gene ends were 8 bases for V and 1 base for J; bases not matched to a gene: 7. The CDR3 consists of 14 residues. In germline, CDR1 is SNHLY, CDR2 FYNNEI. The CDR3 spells CASREDRSNTEAFF. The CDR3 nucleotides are TGTGCCAGCCGAGAGGACAGGTCGAACACTGAAGCTTTCTTT.

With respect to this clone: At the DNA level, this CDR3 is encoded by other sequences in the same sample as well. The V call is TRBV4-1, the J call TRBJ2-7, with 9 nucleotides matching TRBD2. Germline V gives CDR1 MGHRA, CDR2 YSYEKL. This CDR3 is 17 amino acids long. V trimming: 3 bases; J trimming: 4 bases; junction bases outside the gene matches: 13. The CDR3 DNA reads TGCGCCAGCAGCCAGGGACTGGCGGGGGGGCGGAGGTACGAGCAGTACTTC. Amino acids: CASSQGLAGGRRYEQYF.

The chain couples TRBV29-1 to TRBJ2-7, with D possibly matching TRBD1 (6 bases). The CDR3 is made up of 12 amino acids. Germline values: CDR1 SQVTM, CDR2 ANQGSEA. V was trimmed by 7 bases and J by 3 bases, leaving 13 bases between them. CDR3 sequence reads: CSGRDTNYEQYF. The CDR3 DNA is TGCAGCGGCAGGGACACCAACTACGAGCAGTACTTC.

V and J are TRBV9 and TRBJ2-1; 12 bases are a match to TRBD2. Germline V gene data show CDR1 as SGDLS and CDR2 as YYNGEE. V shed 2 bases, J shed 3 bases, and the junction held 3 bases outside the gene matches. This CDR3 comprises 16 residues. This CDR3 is CASSVELAGGYNEQFF. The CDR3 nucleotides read TGTGCCAGCAGCGTCGAACTAGCGGGGGGCTACAATGAGCAGTTCTTC.